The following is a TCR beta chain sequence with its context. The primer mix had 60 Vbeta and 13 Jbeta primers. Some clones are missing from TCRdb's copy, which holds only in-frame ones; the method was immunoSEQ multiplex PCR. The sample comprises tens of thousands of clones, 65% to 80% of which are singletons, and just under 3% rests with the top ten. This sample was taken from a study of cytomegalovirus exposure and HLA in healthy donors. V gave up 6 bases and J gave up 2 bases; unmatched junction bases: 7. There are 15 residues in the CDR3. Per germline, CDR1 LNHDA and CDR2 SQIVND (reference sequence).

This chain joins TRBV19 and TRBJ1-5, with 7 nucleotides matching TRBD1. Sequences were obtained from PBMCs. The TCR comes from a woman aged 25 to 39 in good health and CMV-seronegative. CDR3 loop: CASRSGDRGNQPQHF. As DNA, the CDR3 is TGTGCCAGTAGAAGCGGCGACAGGGGCAATCAGCCCCAGCATTTT.